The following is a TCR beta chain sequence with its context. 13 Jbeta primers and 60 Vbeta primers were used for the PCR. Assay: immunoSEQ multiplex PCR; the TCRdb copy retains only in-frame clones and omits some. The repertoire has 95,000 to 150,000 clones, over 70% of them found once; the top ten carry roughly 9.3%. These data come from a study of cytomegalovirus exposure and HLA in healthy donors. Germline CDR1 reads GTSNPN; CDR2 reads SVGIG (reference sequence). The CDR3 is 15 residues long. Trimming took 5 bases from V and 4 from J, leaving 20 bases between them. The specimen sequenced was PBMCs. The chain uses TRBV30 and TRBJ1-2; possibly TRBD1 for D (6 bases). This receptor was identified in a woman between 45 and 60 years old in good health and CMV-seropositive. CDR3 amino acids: CAWGGAKGTFYGYTF. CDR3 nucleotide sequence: TGTGCCTGGGGGGGGGCCAAGGGGACTTTCTATGGCTACACCTTC.